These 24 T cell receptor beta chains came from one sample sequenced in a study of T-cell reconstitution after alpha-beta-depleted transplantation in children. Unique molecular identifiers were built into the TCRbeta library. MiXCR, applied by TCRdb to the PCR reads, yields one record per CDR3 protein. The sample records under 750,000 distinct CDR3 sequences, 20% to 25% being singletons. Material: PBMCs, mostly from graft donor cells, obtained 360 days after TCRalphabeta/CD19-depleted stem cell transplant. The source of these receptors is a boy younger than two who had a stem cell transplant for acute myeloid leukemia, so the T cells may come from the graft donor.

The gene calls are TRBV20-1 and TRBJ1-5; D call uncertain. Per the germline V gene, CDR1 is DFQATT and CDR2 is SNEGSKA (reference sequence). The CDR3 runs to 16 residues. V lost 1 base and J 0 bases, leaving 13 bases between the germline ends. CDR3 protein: CSARGPTDVSNQPQHF. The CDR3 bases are TGCAGTGCTAGAGGGCCGACGGACGTTAGCAATCAGCCCCAGCATTTT.

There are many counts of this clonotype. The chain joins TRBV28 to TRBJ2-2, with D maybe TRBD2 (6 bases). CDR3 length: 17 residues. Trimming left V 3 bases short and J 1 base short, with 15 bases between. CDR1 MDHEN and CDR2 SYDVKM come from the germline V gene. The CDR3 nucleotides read TGTGCCAGCAGTTTCCCCTCTGGCGGGGAGAACACCGGGGAGCTGTTTTTT. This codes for CASSFPSGGENTGELFF.

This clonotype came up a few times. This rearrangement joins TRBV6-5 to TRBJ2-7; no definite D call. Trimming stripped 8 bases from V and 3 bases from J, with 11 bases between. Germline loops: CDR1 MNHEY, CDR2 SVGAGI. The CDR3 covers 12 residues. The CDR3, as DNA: TGTGCCAGCGGACGAGGATTCTACGAGCAGTACTTC. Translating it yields CASGRGFYEQYF.

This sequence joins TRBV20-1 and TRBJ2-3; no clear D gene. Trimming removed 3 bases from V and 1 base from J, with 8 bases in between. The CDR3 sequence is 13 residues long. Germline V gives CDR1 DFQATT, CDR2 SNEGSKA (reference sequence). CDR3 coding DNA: TGCAGTGCTAGGGCCGTGGGCACAGATACGCAGTATTTT. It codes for CSARAVGTDTQYF.

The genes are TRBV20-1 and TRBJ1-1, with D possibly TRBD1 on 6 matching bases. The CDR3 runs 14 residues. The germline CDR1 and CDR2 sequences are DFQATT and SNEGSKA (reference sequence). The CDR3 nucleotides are TGCAGGGCCAAGGGGGGCTCCCCGGACACTGAAGCTTTCTTT. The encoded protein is CRAKGGSPDTEAFF.

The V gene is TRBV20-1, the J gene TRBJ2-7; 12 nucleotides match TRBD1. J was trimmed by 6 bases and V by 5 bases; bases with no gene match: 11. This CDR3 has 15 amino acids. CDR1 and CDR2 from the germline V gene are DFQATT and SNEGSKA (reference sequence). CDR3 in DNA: TGCAGTGCTCCCTCTCCGGGGACAGGGGGCACCGAGCAGTACTTC. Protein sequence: CSAPSPGTGGTEQYF.

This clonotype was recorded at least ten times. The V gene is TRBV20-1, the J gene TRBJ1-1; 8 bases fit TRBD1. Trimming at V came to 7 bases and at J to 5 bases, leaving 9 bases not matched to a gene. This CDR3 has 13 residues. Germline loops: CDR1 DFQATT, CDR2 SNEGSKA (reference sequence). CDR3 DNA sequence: TGCAGTGGCAACAGGGGGACGGGGACTGAAGCTTTCTTT. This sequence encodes CSGNRGTGTEAFF.

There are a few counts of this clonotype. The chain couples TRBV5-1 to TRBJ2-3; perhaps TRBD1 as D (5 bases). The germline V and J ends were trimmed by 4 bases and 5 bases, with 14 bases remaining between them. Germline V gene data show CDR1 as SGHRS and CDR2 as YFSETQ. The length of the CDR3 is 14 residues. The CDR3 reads CASSLGHLGDTQYF. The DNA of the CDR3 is TGCGCCAGCAGCCTCGGACACTTAGGAGATACGCAGTATTTT.

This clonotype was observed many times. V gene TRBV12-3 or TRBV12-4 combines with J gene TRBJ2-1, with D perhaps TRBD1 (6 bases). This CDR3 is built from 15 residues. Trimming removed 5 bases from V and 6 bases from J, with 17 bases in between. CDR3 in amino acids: CASSPTKGGFNEQFF. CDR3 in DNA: TGTGCCAGCAGTCCCACCAAAGGGGGTTTCAATGAGCAGTTCTTC.

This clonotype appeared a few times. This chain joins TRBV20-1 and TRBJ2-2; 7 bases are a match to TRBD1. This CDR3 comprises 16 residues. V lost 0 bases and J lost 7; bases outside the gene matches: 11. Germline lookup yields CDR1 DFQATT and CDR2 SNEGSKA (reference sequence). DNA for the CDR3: TGCAGTGCTAGAGATCTCAGGGGGATCAAGGACGGGGAGCTGTTTTTT. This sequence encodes CSARDLRGIKDGELFF.

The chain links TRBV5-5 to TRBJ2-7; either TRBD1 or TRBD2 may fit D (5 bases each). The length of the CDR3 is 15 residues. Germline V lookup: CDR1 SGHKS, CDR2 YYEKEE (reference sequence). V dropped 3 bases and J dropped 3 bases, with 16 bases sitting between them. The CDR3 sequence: CASSSSGAGLYEQYV. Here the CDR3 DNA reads TGTGCCAGCAGCTCCTCCGGGGCAGGCCTCTACGAGCAGTACGTC.

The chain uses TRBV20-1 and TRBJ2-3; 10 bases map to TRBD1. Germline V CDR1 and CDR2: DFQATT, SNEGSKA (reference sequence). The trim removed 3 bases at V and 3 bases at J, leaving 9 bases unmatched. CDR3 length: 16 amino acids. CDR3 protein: CSASWIGTGVTDTQYF. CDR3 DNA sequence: TGCAGTGCTAGTTGGATCGGGACAGGGGTAACAGATACGCAGTATTTT.

Written as DNA, the CDR3 is TGTGCCAGCAGTTTCGGACAGGGGGCGAAGCCCCAGCATTTT. This sequence encodes CASSFGQGAKPQHF. V is TRBV6-5 and J is TRBJ1-5; 11 positions agree with TRBD1. From germline, CDR1 is MNHEY and CDR2 SVGAGI. J was trimmed by 8 bases and V by 4 bases; bases with no gene match: 4. The CDR3 length is 14 residues.

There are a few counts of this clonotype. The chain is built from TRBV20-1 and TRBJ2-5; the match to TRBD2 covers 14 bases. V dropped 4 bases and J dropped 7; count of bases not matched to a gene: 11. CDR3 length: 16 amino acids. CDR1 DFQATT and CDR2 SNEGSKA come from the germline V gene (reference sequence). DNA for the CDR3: TGCAGTGCTACCCAAATTGGACTAGCGGGGGGCCGGACCCAGTACTTC. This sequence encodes CSATQIGLAGGRTQYF.

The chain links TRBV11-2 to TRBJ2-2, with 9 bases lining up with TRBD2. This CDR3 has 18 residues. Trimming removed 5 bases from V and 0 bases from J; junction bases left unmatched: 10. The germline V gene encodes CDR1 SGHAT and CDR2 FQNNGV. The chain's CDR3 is CASSPVIAGATNTGELFF. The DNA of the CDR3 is TGTGCCAGCAGCCCGGTGATAGCGGGGGCCACGAACACCGGGGAGCTGTTTTTT.

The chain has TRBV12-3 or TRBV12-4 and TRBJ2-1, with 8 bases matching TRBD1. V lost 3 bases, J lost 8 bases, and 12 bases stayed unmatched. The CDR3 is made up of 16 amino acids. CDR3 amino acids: CASSFGYGTGYYEQFF. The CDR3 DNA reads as TGTGCCAGCAGTTTTGGATACGGGACAGGATATTATGAGCAGTTCTTC.

In DNA form, the CDR3 reads TGTGCCAGCGGGTCTACAGACCTCTATGGCTACACCTTC. Translated: CASGSTDLYGYTF. The rearrangement joins TRBV12-3 or TRBV12-4 to TRBJ1-2; D not certain. The V end was cut by 8 bases, the J end by 4 bases, with 14 bases between. There are 13 residues in the CDR3.

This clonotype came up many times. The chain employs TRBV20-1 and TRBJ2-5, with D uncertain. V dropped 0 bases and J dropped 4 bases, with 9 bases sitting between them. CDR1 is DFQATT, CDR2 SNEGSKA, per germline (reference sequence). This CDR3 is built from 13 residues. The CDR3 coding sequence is TGCAGTGCTAGAGATTCACCCGTAGAGACCCAGTACTTC. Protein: CSARDSPVETQYF.

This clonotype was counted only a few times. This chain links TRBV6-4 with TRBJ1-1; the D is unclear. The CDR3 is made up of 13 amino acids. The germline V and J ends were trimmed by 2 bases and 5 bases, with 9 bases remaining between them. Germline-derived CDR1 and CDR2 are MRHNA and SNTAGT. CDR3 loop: CASSDRFGTEAFF. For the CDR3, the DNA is TGTGCCAGCAGTGACAGGTTTGGTACTGAAGCTTTCTTT.

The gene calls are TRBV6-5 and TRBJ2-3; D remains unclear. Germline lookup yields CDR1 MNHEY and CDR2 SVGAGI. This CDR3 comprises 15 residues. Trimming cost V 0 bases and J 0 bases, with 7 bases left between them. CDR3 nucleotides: TGTGCCAGCAGTTACTCTGGCAAGAGCACAGATACGCAGTATTTT. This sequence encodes CASSYSGKSTDTQYF.

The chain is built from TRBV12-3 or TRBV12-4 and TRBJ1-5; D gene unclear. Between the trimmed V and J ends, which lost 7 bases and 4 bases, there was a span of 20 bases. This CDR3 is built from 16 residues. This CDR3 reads CASTQSPVFPNQPQHF. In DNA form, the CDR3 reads TGTGCCAGCACCCAATCCCCAGTTTTCCCTAATCAGCCCCAGCATTTT.

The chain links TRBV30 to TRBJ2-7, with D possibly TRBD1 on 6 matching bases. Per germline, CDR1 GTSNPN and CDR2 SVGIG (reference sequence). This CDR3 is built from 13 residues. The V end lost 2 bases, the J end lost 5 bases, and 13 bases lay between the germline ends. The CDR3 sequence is CAWSPQGPNEQYF. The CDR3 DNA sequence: TGTGCCTGGAGTCCGCAGGGGCCCAACGAGCAGTACTTC.

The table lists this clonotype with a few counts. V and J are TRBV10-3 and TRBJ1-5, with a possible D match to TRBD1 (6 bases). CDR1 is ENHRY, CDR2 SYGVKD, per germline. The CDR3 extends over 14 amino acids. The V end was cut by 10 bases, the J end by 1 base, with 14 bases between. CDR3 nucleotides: TGTGCCACCACTGACAGGACGAGCAATCAGCCCCAGCATTTT. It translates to CATTDRTSNQPQHF.

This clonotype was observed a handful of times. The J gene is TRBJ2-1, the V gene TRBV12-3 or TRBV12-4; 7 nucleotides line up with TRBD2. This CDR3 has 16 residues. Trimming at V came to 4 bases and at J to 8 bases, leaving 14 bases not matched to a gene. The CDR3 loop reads CASSSLTSPAFDEQFF. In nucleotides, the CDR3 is TGTGCCAGCAGTTCTCTGACTAGCCCGGCTTTTGATGAGCAGTTCTTC.